Below, one T cell receptor beta chain is given with its context. This sample was taken from a study of blood T cells in healthy people across ages. With a J-beta primer mix and a sample-barcoded 5' primer, a second PCR ran about 6 to 11 cycles. Every sample gave at least 3 million paired-end reads containing CDR3. A single record per CDR3 protein comes from TCRdb applying MiXCR to the 5' RACE reads. This table has some 1.4 million distinct CDR3 sequences, roughly 40% appearing once. Samples each had at least 5 micrograms of total RNA extracted. The trim removed 4 bases at V and 1 base at J, leaving 11 bases unmatched. There are 17 residues in the CDR3. Per the germline V gene, CDR1 is MNHNY and CDR2 is SVGAGI (reference sequence).

The receptor's source is a woman aged 18-29 years in good health. The chain is built from TRBV6-6 and TRBJ1-1; TRBD1 aligns across 8 bases. Sequences were obtained from blood. CDR3 in amino acids: CASSSSSRGRTNTEAFF. In nucleotides, the CDR3 is TGTGCCAGCAGTTCCTCTTCCAGGGGGCGCACGAACACTGAAGCTTTCTTT.